The 6 T cell receptor beta chains listed next were all sequenced from one sample in a study of human T cells and chemical hapten exposure. TCRdb reprocessed the 5' RACE reads with MiXCR, giving one entry per CDR3 protein. The sample yields 110,000 or so distinct CDR3 sequences, roughly 18% seen once. It was unfractionated whole blood from which total RNA was extracted. These receptors were taken from a human donor in good health.

This clonotype was seen a handful of times. The CDR3 loop is CASSRRSQYF. DNA of the CDR3: TGCGCCAGCAGCCGGCGGAGCCAGTACTTC. The chain combines TRBV4-1 with TRBJ2-5; D is uncertain. Germline CDR1 reads MGHRA; CDR2 reads YSYEKL. This CDR3 region has 10 residues. Trimming shortened V by 4 bases and J by 10 bases, and 7 bases separated the two germline ends.

This rearrangement joins TRBV27 to TRBJ2-7; D remains unclear. CDR3 length: 12 residues. Per the germline V gene, CDR1 is MNHEY and CDR2 is SMNVEV (reference sequence). Trimming left V 5 bases short and J 7 bases short, with 12 bases between. The CDR3 DNA reads TGTGCCAGCAGTGAACACCTCCGGGAGCAGTACTTC. Its protein product is CASSEHLREQYF.

The CDR3: CASSFSARGALNSPLHF. The CDR3 DNA reads as TGTGCCAGCAGTTTCTCGGCACGGGGCGCCCTGAATTCACCCCTCCACTTT. V usage is TRBV12-3 or TRBV12-4 and J usage is TRBJ1-6; tentative D call: TRBD1 (5 bases). The CDR3 extends over 17 amino acids. Trimming removed 3 bases from V and 7 bases from J, with 19 bases in between.

This clonotype has more than one count but fewer than ten. The CDR3 nucleotides read TGCGCCAGCAGAAGCGCAGGGGAGTCAGCCGGGGCCAACGTCCTGACTTTC. Translated, it gives CASRSAGESAGANVLTF. This chain uses TRBV5-1 with TRBJ2-6; maybe TRBD1 (6 bases). The CDR3 has 17 amino acids. Germline V lookup: CDR1 SGHRS, CDR2 YFSETQ. The V gene lost 5 bases and the J gene lost 4 bases, with 19 bases spanning the gap.

This clonotype has only a few counts. The chain has TRBV7-2 and TRBJ2-6; 8 nucleotides align to TRBD1. V lost 5 bases to trimming and J lost 2 bases; unmatched junction nucleotides: 8. CDR3 size: 17 residues. Germline values: CDR1 SGHTA, CDR2 FQGNSA. The CDR3 region has the DNA TGTGCCAGCAGCGCGGACAGGGAACCCACTGGGGCCAACGTCCTGACTTTC. It is translated as CASSADREPTGANVLTF.

Regarding this clonotype: Possible read error: a much larger clone is one base away. The chain has TRBV12-3 or TRBV12-4 and TRBJ1-5; possible D gene TRBD1, 5 bases. This CDR3 region has 15 residues. The CDR3 here is CASSSPRDRNQLQHF. DNA for the CDR3: TGTGCCAGCAGTTCCCCCCGGGACCGAAATCAGCTCCAGCATTTT.